What follows describes a single T cell receptor beta chain. Method: immunoSEQ multiplex PCR; TCRdb's copy keeps in-frame clones and lacks some. The sample holds 330,000 or so clones, around 87% seen once. The sample belongs to a study of blood T cell repertoires in COVID-19. Per germline, CDR1 MGHRA and CDR2 YSYEKL. J lost 3 bases, V lost 1 base, and 7 bases had no gene match. CDR3 size: 16 residues. The cohort comprised adults aged roughly 18 to 95 years residing in about two dozen US areas. Cohorts were based on clinical histories the participants reported. The source of this sequence is a man between 40 and 49 years old in a cohort exposed to, infected with or recovered from COVID-19 (not recorded which). Sample: PBMCs or T cells enriched from blood (not recorded which). This chain links TRBV4-1 with TRBJ2-7, with 9 bases lining up with TRBD1. The CDR3 loop reads CASSQGTGQGGYEQYF. CDR3 nucleotide sequence: TGCGCCAGCAGCCAAGGAACGGGACAGGGTGGCTACGAGCAGTACTTC.